The 22 T cell receptor beta chains reported below all come from one sample, sequenced in a study of T cells after yellow fever vaccination. MiXCR, run by TCRdb on the 5' RACE reads, gives a single entry per CDR3 protein. Among 450,000 to 600,000 distinct CDR3 sequences listed, about a sixth were seen once. Specimen: PBMCs, collected roughly 5 days after the first yellow fever vaccination. Every receptor here comes from a man aged 18 to 30 who received the YFV17D yellow fever vaccine.

The chain is built from TRBV12-3 or TRBV12-4 and TRBJ1-4, with unresolved D. V lost 2 bases and J lost 3, with 10 bases in between. The CDR3 length is 15 residues. CDR3 protein: CASSLYRDANEKLFF. Here the CDR3 DNA reads TGTGCCAGCAGTTTATATCGGGATGCTAATGAAAAACTGTTTTTT.

V usage is TRBV13 and J usage is TRBJ2-7; D assignment may be TRBD1 or TRBD2 (5 bases each). V was trimmed by 5 bases and J by 2 bases, leaving 13 bases between them. The CDR3 runs to 14 residues. Germline loops: CDR1 PRHDT, CDR2 FYEKMQ (reference sequence). The CDR3 is CASSRGRPAYEQYV. The CDR3 DNA reads TGTGCCAGCAGCCGGGGACGGCCCGCCTACGAGCAGTACGTC.

There are many counts of this clonotype. The gene calls are TRBV5-1 and TRBJ1-6, with 9 bases lining up with TRBD1. The ends lost 5 bases at V and 3 bases at J; junction bases unmatched: 9. From germline, CDR1 is SGHRS and CDR2 YFSETQ. The CDR3 is 17 amino acids. The CDR3 reads CASSRDREVFYNSPLHF. DNA of the CDR3: TGCGCCAGCAGTCGGGACAGGGAAGTTTTCTATAATTCACCCCTCCACTTT.

This clonotype was seen a handful of times. V usage is TRBV6-5 and J usage is TRBJ2-2, with TRBD2 as a possible D gene (5 bases). The germline gives CDR1 MNHEY, CDR2 SVGAGI. The CDR3 runs 15 residues. The V end was cut by 0 bases, the J end by 7 bases, with 12 bases between. CDR3 sequence (DNA): TGTGCCAGCAGTTACTCGAACGGGGTAGGCGGGGAGCTGTTTTTT. It codes for CASSYSNGVGGELFF.

The J gene is TRBJ2-3, the V gene TRBV6-2 or TRBV6-3; D ambiguous. The CDR3 is 12 amino acids. The ends were cut back, 6 bases at V and 10 bases at J, with 14 bases in the middle. From germline, CDR1 is MNHEY and CDR2 SVGEGT. CDR3 nucleotide sequence: TGTGCCAGCAGGGACCCTTCCAAAGCGCAGTATTTT. It codes for CASRDPSKAQYF.

This clonotype has only a few counts. The chain uses TRBV20-1 and TRBJ2-1; 8 nucleotides agree with TRBD2. The CDR3 extends over 14 amino acids. Per germline, CDR1 DFQATT and CDR2 SNEGSKA (reference sequence). The trim removed 3 bases at V and 6 bases at J, leaving 7 bases unmatched. The CDR3 sequence: CSARGGGPSNEQFF. The CDR3 nucleotides read TGCAGTGCTAGGGGCGGGGGGCCGTCCAATGAGCAGTTCTTC.

The chain employs TRBV19 and TRBJ2-7; perhaps TRBD2 as D (5 bases). The germline gives CDR1 LNHDA, CDR2 SQIVND (reference sequence). Between the trimmed V and J ends, which lost 10 bases and 2 bases, there was a span of 9 bases. This CDR3 is 11 amino acids long. The chain's CDR3 is CAKEAAYEQYV. The CDR3 region has the DNA TGTGCCAAAGAAGCGGCCTACGAGCAGTACGTC.

This clonotype has only a few counts. The V and J genes are TRBV4-2 and TRBJ2-5; weak D call: TRBD1 (5 bases). Germline V gene data show CDR1 as LGHNA and CDR2 as YNFKEQ. The CDR3 is 17 amino acids. V shed 0 bases and J shed 0 bases, with 14 bases lying between them. The DNA of the CDR3 is TGTGCCAGCAGCCAAGATGTGGTGGGGCCGTACCAAGAGACCCAGTACTTC. Protein sequence: CASSQDVVGPYQETQYF.

There are a few counts of this clonotype. The CDR3 nucleotides read TGTGCCAGCAGCCAAGATGCGGGAGGGGAGACCCAGTACTTC. Translation gives CASSQDAGGETQYF. The chain joins TRBV3-1 to TRBJ2-5; the match to TRBD2 covers 9 bases. Germline CDR1 is LGHDT and CDR2 is YNNKEL (reference sequence). Unmatched junction bases numbered 1, after V lost 0 bases and J lost 5 bases. The CDR3 covers 14 residues.

This clonotype occurred a few times. The chain combines TRBV28 with TRBJ2-2; D not resolved. The CDR3 is 13 residues long. Germline-derived CDR1 and CDR2 are MDHEN and SYDVKM. The V end lost 2 bases, the J end lost 7 bases, and 8 bases lay between the germline ends. The chain's CDR3 is CASSLPASGELFF. Here the CDR3 DNA reads TGTGCCAGCAGTTTACCGGCTAGCGGGGAGCTGTTTTTT.

In its sample, this clonotype was seen many times. The gene calls are TRBV7-2 and TRBJ2-6; no clear D. Germline V gene sequence: CDR1 SGHTA, CDR2 FQGNSA. The CDR3 runs 14 residues. V lost 3 bases and J lost 0, with 3 bases in between. Here the CDR3 reads CASSFNSGANVLTF. The CDR3 DNA reads TGTGCCAGCAGCTTTAACTCTGGGGCCAACGTCCTGACTTTC. The variable domain in full, with the rest retrieved from reference TRBV7-2 and TRBJ2-6, is GAGVSQSPSNKVTEKGKDVELRCDPISGHTALYWYRQSLGQGLEFLIYFQGNSAPDKSGLPSDRFSAERTGGSVSTLTIQRTQQEDSAVYLCASSFNSGANVLTFGAGSRLTVL.

The rearrangement uses TRBV7-9 and TRBJ2-7; 7 bases map to TRBD1. The CDR3 runs 14 residues. The J segment lost 3 bases and the V segment lost 5 bases, leaving 7 bases of the junction unmatched. Germline V lookup: CDR1 SEHNR, CDR2 FQNEAQ (reference sequence). This chain's CDR3 is CASSPNRGDYEQYF. The DNA for the CDR3 is TGTGCCAGCAGCCCCAACAGGGGAGACTACGAGCAGTACTTC.

This clonotype showed up many times. This chain links TRBV24-1 with TRBJ2-1; the match to TRBD2 covers 7 bases. This CDR3 is built from 14 residues. The junction had 10 bases not matched to a gene; V was cut back by 5 bases and J by 10 bases. Germline CDR1 KGHDR, CDR2 SFDVKD. The CDR3 nucleotides read TGTGCCACCAGTGGTACAGTCGGGGAGGGGGAGCAGTTCTTC. Its protein product is CATSGTVGEGEQFF.

This clonotype was recorded a few times. The chain is built from TRBV19 and TRBJ2-2, with 9 positions matching TRBD1. V shed 4 bases, J shed 6 bases, and the junction held 6 bases outside the gene matches. Germline-derived CDR1 and CDR2 are LNHDA and SQIVND (reference sequence). The CDR3 contains 15 residues. The CDR3 reads CASSTQGASSGELFF. CDR3 in DNA: TGTGCCAGTAGTACACAGGGGGCAAGCTCCGGGGAGCTGTTTTTT.

This clonotype was found a few times. A much larger clone sits a single nucleotide away, making a read error possible. V gene TRBV20-1 combines with J gene TRBJ1-2; weak D call: TRBD1 (6 bases). The CDR3 runs to 14 residues. Germline values: CDR1 DFQATT, CDR2 SNEGSKA (reference sequence). The CDR3 reads CSVRDRGGTVGYTF. The DNA for the CDR3 is TGCAGTGTTAGAGATAGGGGGGGGACCGTTGGCTACACCTTC.

The chain combines TRBV7-3 with TRBJ2-2, with D unclear. CDR1 and CDR2 (germline): SGHTA, FQGTGA. The CDR3 totals 14 residues. Trimming shortened V by 2 bases and J by 3 bases, and 7 bases separated the two germline ends. CDR3 DNA sequence: TGTGCCAGCAGCTTATCCCCCCACACCGGGGAGCTGTTTTTT. Its protein product is CASSLSPHTGELFF.

This chain links TRBV5-1 with TRBJ2-7; D is perhaps TRBD1 or TRBD2 (5 bases each). The CDR3 is made up of 14 amino acids. V was clipped by 2 bases and J by 2 bases, with 11 bases between them. Per the germline V gene, CDR1 is SGHRS and CDR2 is YFSETQ. CDR3 bases: TGCGCCAGCAGCTTAGGGGACGATGCCTACGAGCAGTACGTC. It translates to CASSLGDDAYEQYV.

The V call is TRBV5-1, the J call TRBJ2-5, with D possibly TRBD1 on 5 matching bases. CDR3 length: 14 amino acids. Per germline, CDR1 SGHRS and CDR2 YFSETQ. With 0 bases removed from V and 2 bases from J, the gap between germline ends came to 8 bases. The CDR3 sequence: CASSLAGQQETQYF. The CDR3 DNA follows: TGCGCCAGCAGCTTGGCAGGGCAACAAGAGACCCAGTACTTC.

The chain combines TRBV7-8 with TRBJ1-6; possible D gene TRBD1, 6 bases. Deletions cut 0 bases from V and 11 bases from J, with 11 bases between. The length of the CDR3 is 14 residues. CDR1 and CDR2 (germline): SGHVS, FQNEAQ. Here the CDR3 reads CASSLAQGTAPLHF. The DNA for the CDR3 is TGTGCCAGCAGCTTAGCGCAGGGGACGGCACCCCTCCACTTT.

The chain uses TRBV7-9 and TRBJ2-5; D may be TRBD2 (7 bases). The V gene's germline CDR1 is SEHNR and CDR2 FQNEAQ (reference sequence). The CDR3 extends over 14 amino acids. V lost 7 bases to trimming and J lost 3 bases, with 15 bases between them. The CDR3: CASNPRGGEETQYF. CDR3 coding DNA: TGTGCCAGCAACCCGAGAGGGGGGGAAGAGACCCAGTACTTC.

This clonotype was seen a few times. CDR3 in amino acids: CASSQDRPYYEQYF. CDR3 coding DNA: TGCGCCAGCAGCCAAGATAGGCCCTACTACGAGCAGTACTTC. This rearrangement joins TRBV4-3 to TRBJ2-7; D gene unclear. In germline, CDR1 is LGHNA, CDR2 YSLEER. Trimming took 0 bases from V and 3 from J, leaving 9 bases between them. The CDR3 is made up of 14 amino acids.

The gene calls are TRBV11-1 and TRBJ2-5; 9 nucleotides agree with TRBD2. J was trimmed by 2 bases and V by 5 bases; bases with no gene match: 15. The CDR3 loop spans 18 amino acids. Per germline, CDR1 SGHAT and CDR2 FQDESV (reference sequence). CDR3 amino acids: CASSPTPIAGAGQETQYF. DNA for the CDR3: TGTGCCAGCAGCCCCACCCCTATAGCGGGAGCGGGACAAGAGACCCAGTACTTC.